What follows are 14 T cell receptor beta chains derived from one specimen sequenced in a study of vaccination and CD4 T cells after COVID-19. Treatment given: roughly 10-day PBMC culture with coronavirus spike peptide pools or control peptides (ViraFEST assay). From the unexposed donor, CD4+ T cells were collected ahead of the COVID-19 pandemic (2011-2018). These receptors have no identified antigens. Scientists ran DNA taken from cultured CD4+ T cells through the Oncomine TCR Beta short-read assay for sequencing. Using its own MiXCR run on the PCR reads, TCRdb lists one record per CDR3 protein. This sample has some 7,200 distinct CDR3 sequences, with under 45% found just once. Sequencing was carried out using CD4+ T cells from blood, cultured in vitro. Receptor source: a human donor in good health.

This clonotype was counted between two and nine times. This chain links TRBV27 with TRBJ2-5; D possibly corresponds to TRBD1 (6 bases). Trimming cost V 6 bases and J 5 bases, with 16 bases left between them. Germline V lookup: CDR1 MNHEY, CDR2 SMNVEV (reference sequence). The CDR3 runs to 14 residues. CDR3 nucleotide sequence: TGTGCCAGCAGCCTCCCAGGGGCTAAGGAGACCCAGTACTTC. Translated, it gives CASSLPGAKETQYF.

CDR3 DNA: TGCAGTGCCAAATCTATATTTACGAGCACAGATACGCAGTATTTT. Protein sequence: CSAKSIFTSTDTQYF. V and J are TRBV20-1 and TRBJ2-3; unclear D gene. Trimming took off 6 bases at V and 0 bases at J, with 16 bases between the two ends. This CDR3 has 15 amino acids. The V gene's germline CDR1 is DFQATT and CDR2 SNEGSKA (reference sequence).

This chain connects TRBV12-3 or TRBV12-4 to TRBJ2-7, with D possibly being TRBD2 (6 bases). V was shortened by 2 bases and J by 4 bases, with 18 bases between the two germline ends. This CDR3 comprises 16 residues. CDR3 sequence: CASSLIGAGSGYEQYF. The CDR3 DNA sequence: TGTGCCAGCAGTTTAATCGGCGCGGGGTCGGGATACGAGCAGTACTTC.

V gene TRBV11-2 combines with J gene TRBJ1-2; TRBD1 matches at 8 bases. From germline, CDR1 is SGHAT and CDR2 FQNNGV. The CDR3 has 14 amino acids. V shed 6 bases, J shed 7 bases, and the junction held 10 bases outside the gene matches. The CDR3 reads CASRGQGKLPGYTF. In nucleotides, the CDR3 is TGTGCCAGCAGAGGACAGGGTAAACTACCTGGCTACACCTTC.

V is TRBV7-8 and J is TRBJ1-4; TRBD1 aligns across 9 bases. The CDR3 runs 15 residues. J was trimmed by 3 bases and V by 5 bases; bases with no gene match: 4. From germline, CDR1 is SGHVS and CDR2 FQNEAQ. In nucleotides, the CDR3 is TGTGCCAGCAGCGTACAGGGGGCGGCTAATGAAAAACTGTTTTTT. It specifies CASSVQGAANEKLFF.

The rearrangement joins TRBV12-3 or TRBV12-4 to TRBJ1-6; the match to TRBD1 covers 7 bases. The CDR3 is made up of 16 amino acids. The V gene end was trimmed by 3 bases and the J gene end by 0 bases; junction bases not matched to a gene: 2. CDR3 in amino acids: CASSLTGSSYNSPLHF. The CDR3 DNA follows: TGTGCCAGCAGTTTGACAGGGAGCTCCTATAATTCACCCCTCCACTTT.

The chain recombines TRBV19 with TRBJ2-6; no reliable D call. From germline, CDR1 is LNHDA and CDR2 SQIVND (reference sequence). The CDR3 is made up of 15 amino acids. Trimming pared 2 bases from V and 1 base from J, leaving 6 bases between. This CDR3 is CASSISLSGANVLTF. As DNA, the CDR3 is TGTGCCAGTAGTATAAGCCTTTCTGGGGCCAACGTCCTGACTTTC.

V and J are TRBV2 and TRBJ1-1; 7 positions agree with TRBD1. CDR3 length: 12 amino acids. CDR1 and CDR2 (germline): SNHLY, FYNNEI. With 9 bases clipped from V and 11 bases from J, the junction kept 12 bases outside the gene matches. The CDR3 loop reads CASGRQGGMAFF. DNA for the CDR3: TGTGCCAGTGGGCGGCAGGGGGGTATGGCTTTCTTT.

The V and J genes are TRBV20-1 and TRBJ2-1, with D perhaps TRBD2 (5 bases). Trimming left V 5 bases short and J 0 bases short, with 20 bases between. The CDR3 is 17 residues long. The germline gives CDR1 DFQATT, CDR2 SNEGSKA (reference sequence). The CDR3 here is CSAEFLVGISSYNEQFF. CDR3 bases: TGCAGTGCTGAATTCCTTGTCGGGATTAGCTCCTACAATGAGCAGTTCTTC.

A remark on this clonotype: Relative to the germline gene, one junction end is altered; a read error may explain this. This rearrangement joins TRBV20-1 to TRBJ2-5, with 12 bases identical to TRBD2. Germline V gene lookup returns CDR1 DFQATT and CDR2 SNEGSKA (reference sequence). The CDR3 contains 14 residues. CDR3 sequence: CSAALAGGLETLYF. DNA of the CDR3: TGCAGTGCTGCACTAGCGGGGGGTTTGGAGACCCTGTACTTC.

As concerns this clonotype: The junction shows a germline mismatch at one end, possibly a read error. The J gene is TRBJ1-6, the V gene TRBV5-8, with D possibly TRBD1 on 5 matching bases. Germline V gives CDR1 SGHTS, CDR2 YDEGEE. The CDR3 covers 13 residues. CDR3 region: CASTLTENSPLHF. CDR3 DNA: TGTGCCAGCACCTTGACAGAGAATTCACCCCTCCACTTT.

This clonotype was recorded only once. The rearrangement links TRBV18 to TRBJ1-4; 8 bases fit TRBD1. V lost 6 bases and J lost 7; bases outside the gene matches: 10. This CDR3 has 15 residues. Germline values: CDR1 KGHSH, CDR2 LQKENI. CDR3 sequence reads: CASSDPGGKGEKLFF. The CDR3 DNA reads TGTGCCAGCTCGGACCCAGGGGGCAAGGGTGAAAAACTGTTTTTT.

The chain joins TRBV27 to TRBJ2-2; D possibly matches TRBD1 or TRBD2 (5 bases each). The V end lost 5 bases, the J end lost 6 bases, and 13 bases lay between the germline ends. Germline-derived CDR1 and CDR2 are MNHEY and SMNVEV (reference sequence). CDR3 length: 14 residues. CDR3 in amino acids: CASSPGGNAGELFF. CDR3 DNA: TGTGCCAGCAGTCCTGGGGGTAACGCCGGGGAGCTGTTTTTT.

This clonotype came up a few times. This chain links TRBV6-1 with TRBJ2-5; D is possibly TRBD1 or TRBD2 (5 bases each). CDR3 length: 16 amino acids. Germline V gene lookup returns CDR1 MNHNS and CDR2 SASEGT. Trimming pared 6 bases from V and 1 base from J, leaving 18 bases between. The CDR3 bases are TGTGCCAGCAGCTCCTTTTCGGGGCGGTTCCAAGAGACCCAGTACTTC. Amino acid sequence: CASSSFSGRFQETQYF.